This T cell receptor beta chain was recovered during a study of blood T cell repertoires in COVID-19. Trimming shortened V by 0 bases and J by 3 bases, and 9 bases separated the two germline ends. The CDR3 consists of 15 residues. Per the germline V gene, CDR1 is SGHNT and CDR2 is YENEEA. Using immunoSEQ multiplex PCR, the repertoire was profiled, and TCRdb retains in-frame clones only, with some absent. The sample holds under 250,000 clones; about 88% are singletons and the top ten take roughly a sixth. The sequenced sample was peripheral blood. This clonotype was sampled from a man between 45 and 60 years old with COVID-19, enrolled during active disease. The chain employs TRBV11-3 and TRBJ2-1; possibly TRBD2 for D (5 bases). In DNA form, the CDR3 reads TGTGCCAGCAGCTTAGACGGAGGAGACTACAATGAGCAGTTCTTC. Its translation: CASSLDGGDYNEQFF.